These T cell receptor beta chains were read from a single sample in a study of T cell clusters in autoimmune cytopenias. With the multiplex PCR reads reprocessed, TCRdb shows one record per CDR3 protein and no DNA. Here the sample table reports 4,000 to 6,000 distinct CDR3 sequences. These sequences were also reported in another study, on T cell repertoires in aging, cancer and after chemotherapy.

The specimen sequenced was peripheral blood. Source of these receptors: a human donor with chronic lymphocytic leukemia. The donor label of this sample is uncertain. CDR3s include the opening cysteine and the closing phenylalanine or tryptophan. For some rows the clone size is stated as once, few or many, or as a class when expanded; others skip it.

j_call: TRBJ1-2; v_call: TRBV20-1; clone_size: -; cdr3_aa: CSVLGGVGYTF
j_call: TRBJ1-6; v_call: TRBV6-5; clone_size: -; cdr3_aa: CASSYGGGRVSPLHF
j_call: TRBJ2-3; v_call: TRBV6-5; clone_size: -; cdr3_aa: CASSYRERSDTQYF
j_call: TRBJ2-2; v_call: TRBV18; clone_size: -; cdr3_aa: CASSPPQGPSSTGELFF
j_call: TRBJ2-5; v_call: TRBV19; clone_size: -; cdr3_aa: CASSPRGRKTQYF
j_call: TRBJ1-6; v_call: TRBV20-1; clone_size: -; cdr3_aa: CSAGGETNSPLHF
j_call: TRBJ1-2; v_call: TRBV19; clone_size: -; cdr3_aa: CASSPTGGIGYTF
j_call: TRBJ2-2; v_call: TRBV20-1; clone_size: -; cdr3_aa: CSASAGVGELFF
j_call: TRBJ2-3; v_call: TRBV15; clone_size: medium-sized; cdr3_aa: CATSSLAGGSDTQYF
j_call: TRBJ1-2; v_call: TRBV5-1; clone_size: -; cdr3_aa: CAVGAGEGGYTF
j_call: TRBJ1-5; v_call: TRBV18; clone_size: -; cdr3_aa: CASSPPGLPYSNQPQHF
j_call: TRBJ1-1; v_call: TRBV6-1; clone_size: -; cdr3_aa: CASNTLGNTEAFF
j_call: TRBJ2-4; v_call: TRBV6-5; clone_size: medium-sized; cdr3_aa: CASSPTRGRNIQYF
j_call: TRBJ1-5; v_call: TRBV6-2/TRBV6-3; clone_size: -; cdr3_aa: CASSRGQGWGNQPQHF
j_call: TRBJ1-6; v_call: TRBV7-2; clone_size: -; cdr3_aa: CASSLGPGGTQEPLHF
j_call: TRBJ1-6; v_call: TRBV7-9; clone_size: -; cdr3_aa: CASSSRDSSPLHF
j_call: TRBJ2-3; v_call: TRBV4-1; clone_size: -; cdr3_aa: CASSQVLGGTSTDTQYF
j_call: TRBJ1-3; v_call: TRBV15; clone_size: -; cdr3_aa: CATSRDTTGRAGNTIYF
j_call: TRBJ2-3; v_call: TRBV19; clone_size: -; cdr3_aa: CASSTYSGNLGDTQYF
j_call: TRBJ1-4; v_call: TRBV27; clone_size: -; cdr3_aa: CASSLTGREKLFF
j_call: TRBJ1-6; v_call: TRBV20-1; clone_size: -; cdr3_aa: CSVQGLEGSPLHF
j_call: TRBJ1-6; v_call: TRBV11-3; clone_size: -; cdr3_aa: CASSPRGAVDSPLHF
j_call: TRBJ2-3; v_call: TRBV11-3; clone_size: medium-sized; cdr3_aa: CASSLGGLAGGGTDTQYF
j_call: TRBJ2-2; v_call: TRBV24-1; clone_size: -; cdr3_aa: CATRLTGAGELFF
j_call: TRBJ2-2; v_call: TRBV29-1; clone_size: medium-sized; cdr3_aa: CSVEGTWNTGELFF
j_call: TRBJ2-5; v_call: TRBV19; clone_size: -; cdr3_aa: CASSIVRAETQYF
j_call: TRBJ2-1; v_call: TRBV14; clone_size: -; cdr3_aa: CASSPGTHNEQFF
j_call: TRBJ1-3; v_call: TRBV12-3/TRBV12-4; clone_size: -; cdr3_aa: CASSLWPGNSGNTIYF
j_call: TRBJ2-5; v_call: TRBV7-9; clone_size: -; cdr3_aa: CAGGVSQETQYF
j_call: TRBJ2-1; v_call: TRBV12-3/TRBV12-4; clone_size: -; cdr3_aa: CASSLRPGGEQFF
j_call: TRBJ2-3; v_call: TRBV19; clone_size: -; cdr3_aa: CASSISSRRQYF
j_call: TRBJ1-6; v_call: TRBV4-3; clone_size: -; cdr3_aa: CASSQVGSGFSPLHF
j_call: TRBJ2-3; v_call: TRBV14; clone_size: -; cdr3_aa: CASSQVRGTDTQYF
j_call: TRBJ2-2; v_call: TRBV12-3/TRBV12-4; clone_size: medium-sized; cdr3_aa: CASRERGAGGELFF
j_call: TRBJ2-3; v_call: TRBV4-3; clone_size: -; cdr3_aa: CASSQGAPPDTQYF
j_call: TRBJ1-1; v_call: TRBV18; clone_size: -; cdr3_aa: CASSQSTGRNTEAFF
j_call: TRBJ2-2; v_call: TRBV11-3; clone_size: medium-sized; cdr3_aa: CASSLDGLRDGELFF
j_call: TRBJ2-3; v_call: TRBV11-2; clone_size: -; cdr3_aa: CASSLEGGGGTDTQYF
j_call: TRBJ1-1; v_call: TRBV7-9; clone_size: -; cdr3_aa: CASSPRRDRVAFF
j_call: TRBJ2-2; v_call: TRBV9; clone_size: -; cdr3_aa: CASSVVPRSGGNTGELFF
j_call: TRBJ1-6; v_call: TRBV6-5; clone_size: medium-sized; cdr3_aa: CASSYTGTPNSPLHF
j_call: TRBJ2-5; v_call: TRBV7-9; clone_size: -; cdr3_aa: CASSGGQTQETQYF
j_call: TRBJ2-7; v_call: TRBV29-1; clone_size: medium-sized; cdr3_aa: CSVRQGAAEQYF
j_call: TRBJ2-1; v_call: TRBV12-3/TRBV12-4; clone_size: -; cdr3_aa: CASSSLDPNNEQFF
j_call: TRBJ2-3; v_call: TRBV6-1; clone_size: medium-sized; cdr3_aa: CASSETGVADTQYF
j_call: TRBJ2-7; v_call: TRBV19; clone_size: -; cdr3_aa: CASSSGSGGSYEQYF
j_call: TRBJ2-7; v_call: TRBV19; clone_size: -; cdr3_aa: CASSRATSGAYEQYF
j_call: TRBJ2-2; v_call: TRBV6-8; clone_size: -; cdr3_aa: CAGRGGTGELFF
j_call: TRBJ2-1; v_call: TRBV12-3/TRBV12-4; clone_size: -; cdr3_aa: CASSLVAVLSSGGFYNEQFF
j_call: TRBJ1-4; v_call: TRBV6-4; clone_size: -; cdr3_aa: CASRRDGATNEKLFF
j_call: TRBJ1-4; v_call: TRBV19; clone_size: -; cdr3_aa: CASSLPRTAFGKLFF
j_call: TRBJ1-3; v_call: TRBV11-1; clone_size: medium-sized; cdr3_aa: CASSLQRSGNTIYF
j_call: TRBJ2-3; v_call: TRBV29-1; clone_size: medium-sized; cdr3_aa: CSVRLVPPDTQYF
j_call: TRBJ1-3; v_call: TRBV18; clone_size: -; cdr3_aa: CASSGDRVLSGNTIYF